The 18 T cell receptor beta chains reported below all come from one sample, sequenced in a study of shared clonotypes between healthy human individuals. The repertoire was sequenced with immunoSEQ multiplex PCR; TCRdb's copy has only in-frame clones and lacks some. The sample lists over 950,000 clones; about 80% were seen once. Input material: memory CD4+ T cells from PBMCs. Subset indicated: CD45RA-negative fraction. The receptors come from a man aged 18-30 years in good health. Some clones in this sample may be carry-over from other donors' samples.

This clone has more than one count but fewer than ten. The sample contains more than one DNA sequence encoding this CDR3. The chain is built from TRBV14 and TRBJ2-5, with a weak D call TRBD1 (6 bases). Germline CDR1 and CDR2: SGHDN and FVKESK. The CDR3 consists of 14 residues. V lost 2 bases and J lost 4, with 11 bases in between. CDR3 sequence (DNA): TGTGCCAGCAGCCAAAACCGAGGGGGAGAGACCCAGTACTTC. This encodes CASSQNRGGETQYF.

This clone was seen only a few times. This specimen includes other DNA sequences encoding the same CDR3. J is TRBJ2-3 and V is TRBV29-1; D not resolved. The CDR3 runs to 12 residues. Germline V gives CDR1 SQVTM, CDR2 ANQGSEA. The V and J ends lost 2 bases and 1 base respectively, with 4 bases between them. The CDR3 protein is CSVERGTDTQYF. The CDR3 DNA reads TGCAGCGTTGAACGGGGCACAGATACGCAGTATTTT.

This clone was detected once. The chain joins TRBV6-1 to TRBJ2-5, with TRBD1 matching over 12 bases. This CDR3 has 14 amino acids. Per germline, CDR1 MNHNS and CDR2 SASEGT. The ends lost 6 bases at V and 4 bases at J; junction bases unmatched: 3. The CDR3 coding sequence is TGTGCCAGCAGCGGGACAGGGGGCCCAGAGACCCAGTACTTC. This translates into CASSGTGGPETQYF.

The rearrangement joins TRBV6-5 to TRBJ1-1; 9 bases fit TRBD1. The CDR3 contains 14 residues. V shed 7 bases, J shed 0 bases, and the junction held 3 bases outside the gene matches. Germline V gene data show CDR1 as MNHEY and CDR2 as SVGAGI. CDR3 in DNA: TGTGCCAGCATGGGACAGGGCGTGAACACTGAAGCTTTCTTT. Its protein is CASMGQGVNTEAFF.

This clone has only a few counts. CDR3 DNA sequence: TGTGCCAGCCAACTTTACTCCTTCCGCCGCGAGCAGTACTTC. Its translation is CASQLYSFRREQYF. The chain carries TRBV28 and TRBJ2-7, with D unresolved. The V gene's germline CDR1 is MDHEN and CDR2 SYDVKM. The CDR3 spans 14 residues. Trimming removed 8 bases at V and 6 bases at J, with 20 bases between.

The CDR3 bases are TGTGCCAGCAAGGAAGGGAAGGGCTTCGGTGGGGCCAACGTCCTGACTTTC. The encoded protein is CASKEGKGFGGANVLTF. V and J are TRBV21-1 and TRBJ2-6. TRBV21-1 is described as a pseudogene. The CDR3 loop spans 17 amino acids.

This clone was counted a single time. This chain links TRBV10-3 with TRBJ2-6, with D perhaps matching TRBD2 (5 bases). Germline V gives CDR1 ENHRY, CDR2 SYGVKD. The CDR3 runs to 17 residues. V gave up 0 bases and J gave up 4 bases, with 13 bases separating them. CDR3 coding DNA: TGTGCCATCAGTGAGTCGACTCGGGGATCCGGGGCCAACGTCCTGACTTTC. It is translated as CAISESTRGSGANVLTF.

The V call is TRBV4-1, the J call TRBJ1-3, with 10 bases that match TRBD1. Germline trimming cut 3 bases from V and 7 bases from J; bases unmatched to any gene: 9. The CDR3 totals 16 residues. Germline V gives CDR1 MGHRA, CDR2 YSYEKL. The CDR3 sequence is CASSQTGTGVGNTIYF. CDR3 nucleotides: TGCGCCAGCAGCCAGACCGGGACAGGGGTTGGGAACACCATATATTTT.

A remark on this clone: The same CDR3 can be traced to other DNA sequences in this sample. This chain uses TRBV11-2 with TRBJ2-3, with no clear D. This CDR3 spans 14 amino acids. Germline lookup yields CDR1 SGHAT and CDR2 FQNNGV. V was clipped by 1 base and J by 0 bases, with 5 bases between them. CDR3 sequence reads: CASSLAVSTDTQYF. CDR3 DNA sequence: TGTGCCAGCAGCTTAGCAGTAAGCACAGATACGCAGTATTTT. The entire variable domain, with the rest obtained from reference TRBV11-2 and TRBJ2-3, is as follows: EAGVAQSPRYKIIEKRQSVAFWCNPISGHATLYWYQQILGQGPKLLIQFQNNGVVDDSQLPKDRFSAERLKGVDSTLKIQPAKLEDSAVYLCASSLAVSTDTQYFGPGTRLTVL.

The sample holds a few counts of this clone. The rearrangement joins TRBV28 to TRBJ2-4; 7 bases are a match to TRBD1. The CDR3 covers 14 residues. Per the germline V gene, CDR1 is MDHEN and CDR2 is SYDVKM. Trimming took 8 bases from V and 4 from J; bases not matched to a gene: 8. Here the CDR3 reads CASAGAGGKNIQYF. CDR3 in DNA: TGTGCCAGCGCCGGGGCAGGGGGAAAAAACATTCAGTACTTC.

The chain carries TRBV5-1 and TRBJ1-5; the match to TRBD1 covers 8 bases. CDR1 SGHRS and CDR2 YFSETQ come from the germline V gene. Losses at the gene ends were 0 bases for V and 4 bases for J; bases not matched to a gene: 6. The CDR3 runs 16 residues. Here the CDR3 DNA reads TGCGCCAGCAGCTTGGATCCTGGACAGGGTAATCAGCCCCAGCATTTT. This sequence encodes CASSLDPGQGNQPQHF.

The chain uses TRBV30 and TRBJ2-2; tentative D call: TRBD1 (6 bases). Germline V gene sequence: CDR1 GTSNPN, CDR2 SVGIG (reference sequence). The V gene lost 2 bases and the J gene lost 4 bases, with 8 bases spanning the gap. The CDR3 is 13 amino acids. In nucleotides, the CDR3 is TGTGCCTGGAGTAAACAGGGCACCGGGGAGCTGTTTTTT. This translates into CAWSKQGTGELFF.

J is TRBJ2-5 and V is TRBV14, with D maybe TRBD1 (6 bases). Trimming removed 5 bases at V and 4 bases at J, with 11 bases between. Germline V CDR1 and CDR2: SGHDN, FVKESK. CDR3 length: 13 amino acids. CDR3 residues: CASSGGMRETQYF. The DNA for the CDR3 is TGTGCCAGCAGCGGGGGCATGAGAGAGACCCAGTACTTC. Combining the CDR3 with reference TRBV14 and TRBJ2-5 gives the whole variable domain EAGVTQFPSHSVIEKGQTVTLRCDPISGHDNLYWYRRVMGKEIKFLLHFVKESKQDESGMPNNRFLAERTGGTYSTLKVQPAELEDSGVYFCASSGGMRETQYFGPGTRLLVL.

About this clone itself: Other DNA sequences within the sample encode an identical CDR3. The chain carries TRBV18 and TRBJ2-7; 10 positions agree with TRBD1. The CDR3 covers 13 residues. V was clipped by 3 bases and J by 6 bases; unmatched bases: 2. Germline CDR1 and CDR2: KGHSH and LQKENI. CDR3 protein: CASSPGQGSEQYF. CDR3 DNA sequence: TGTGCCAGCTCACCGGGACAGGGGAGCGAGCAGTACTTC.

The genes are TRBV5-1 and TRBJ2-3, with 7 nucleotides matching TRBD2. CDR3 length: 18 amino acids. The V and J ends lost 3 bases and 3 bases, in that order; junction bases with no gene match: 16. Looked up from germline, CDR1 is SGHRS and CDR2 is YFSETQ. Here the CDR3 reads CASSSLGGRGLSTDTQYF. The DNA of the CDR3 is TGCGCCAGCAGCTCCCTTGGCGGGAGAGGATTGAGTACAGATACGCAGTATTTT.

The genes are TRBV19 and TRBJ2-7, with TRBD2 as a possible D gene (6 bases). Germline V lookup: CDR1 LNHDA, CDR2 SQIVND (reference sequence). This CDR3 contains 14 residues. V lost 8 bases and J lost 3, with 17 bases in between. CDR3 nucleotide sequence: TGTGCCAGTCGTCGGAGGGGCGAGGGCTACGAGCAGTACTTC. Its protein is CASRRRGEGYEQYF. Combining the CDR3 with reference TRBV19 and TRBJ2-7 gives the whole variable domain DGGITQSPKYLFRKEGQNVTLSCEQNLNHDAMYWYRQDPGQGLRLIYYSQIVNDFQKGDIAEGYSVSREKKESFPLTVTSAQKNPTAFYLCASRRRGEGYEQYFGPGTRLTVT.

V usage is TRBV30 and J usage is TRBJ1-6, with D perhaps TRBD1 (6 bases). The CDR3 is made up of 15 amino acids. Trimming left V 5 bases short and J 4 bases short, with 15 bases between. Germline loops: CDR1 GTSNPN, CDR2 SVGIG (reference sequence). CDR3 DNA sequence: TGTGCCTGGGAGGCCGGAGGGGGGTATAATTCACCCCTCCACTTT. Translated, it gives CAWEAGGGYNSPLHF.

This chain links TRBV2 with TRBJ2-3; 12 bases fit TRBD2. The CDR3 is made up of 16 amino acids. The germline gives CDR1 SNHLY, CDR2 FYNNEI. J lost 0 bases, V lost 7 bases, and 5 bases had no gene match. CDR3 bases: TGTGCCAGCACCGCAGGACTAGCGGGAAGCACAGATACGCAGTATTTT. Protein sequence: CASTAGLAGSTDTQYF.